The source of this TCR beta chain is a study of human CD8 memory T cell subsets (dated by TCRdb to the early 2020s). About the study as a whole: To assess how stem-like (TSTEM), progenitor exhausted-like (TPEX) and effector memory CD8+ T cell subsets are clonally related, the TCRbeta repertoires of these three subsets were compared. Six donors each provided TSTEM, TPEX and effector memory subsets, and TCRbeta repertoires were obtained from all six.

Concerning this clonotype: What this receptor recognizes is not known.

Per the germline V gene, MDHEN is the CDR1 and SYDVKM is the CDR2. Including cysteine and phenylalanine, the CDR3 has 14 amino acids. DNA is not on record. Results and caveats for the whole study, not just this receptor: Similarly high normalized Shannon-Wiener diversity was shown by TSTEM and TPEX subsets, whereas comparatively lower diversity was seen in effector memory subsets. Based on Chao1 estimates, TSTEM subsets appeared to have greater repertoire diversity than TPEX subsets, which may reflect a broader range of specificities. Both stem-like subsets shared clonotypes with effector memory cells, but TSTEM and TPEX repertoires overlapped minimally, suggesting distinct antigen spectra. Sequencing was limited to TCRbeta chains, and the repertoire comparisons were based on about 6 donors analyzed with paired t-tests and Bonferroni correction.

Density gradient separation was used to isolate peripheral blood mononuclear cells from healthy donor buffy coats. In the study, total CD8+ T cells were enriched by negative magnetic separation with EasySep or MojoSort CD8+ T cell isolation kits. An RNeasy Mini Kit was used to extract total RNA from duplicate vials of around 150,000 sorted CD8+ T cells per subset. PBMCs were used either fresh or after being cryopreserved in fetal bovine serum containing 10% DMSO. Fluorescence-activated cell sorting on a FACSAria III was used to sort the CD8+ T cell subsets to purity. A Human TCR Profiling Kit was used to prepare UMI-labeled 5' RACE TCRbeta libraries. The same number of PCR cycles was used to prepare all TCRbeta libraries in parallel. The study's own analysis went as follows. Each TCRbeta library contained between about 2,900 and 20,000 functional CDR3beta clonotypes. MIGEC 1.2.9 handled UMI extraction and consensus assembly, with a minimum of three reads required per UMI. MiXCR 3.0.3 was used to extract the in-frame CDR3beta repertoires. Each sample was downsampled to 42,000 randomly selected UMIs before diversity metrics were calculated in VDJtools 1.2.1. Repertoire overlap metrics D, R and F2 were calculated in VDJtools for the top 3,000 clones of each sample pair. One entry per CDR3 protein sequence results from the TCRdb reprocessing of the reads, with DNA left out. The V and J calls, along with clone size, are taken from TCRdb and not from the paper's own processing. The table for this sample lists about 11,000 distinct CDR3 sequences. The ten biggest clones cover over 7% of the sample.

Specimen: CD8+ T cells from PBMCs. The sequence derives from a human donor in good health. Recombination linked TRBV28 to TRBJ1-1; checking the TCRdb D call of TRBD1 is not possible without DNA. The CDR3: CASSSEGGGTEAFF.